A selection of T cell receptor beta chains follows, all from one sample in a study of T cells after yellow fever vaccination. TCRdb redid the calling of the 5' RACE reads with MiXCR, one entry per CDR3 protein. This table has about 240,000 distinct CDR3 sequences, 6% to 7.5% appearing once. This specimen consisted of CD4+ T cells sorted from PBMCs, obtained 15 days after the yellow fever booster vaccination. These receptors were collected from a man aged 30-40 years who received the YFV17D yellow fever vaccine. Each CDR3 is given with its conserved first and last residue. D genes are given only for firm matches. Some rows have no size entry. The others give once, few or many, or a class for an expanded clone.

V gene: TRBV20-1
clone size: few
D gene: -
J gene: TRBJ2-6
CDR3 DNA: TGCAGTGCTCCGGGACGGACCTCTGGGGCCAACGTCCTGACTTTC
CDR3 protein: CSAPGRTSGANVLTF

V gene: TRBV15
clone size: -
D gene: -
J gene: TRBJ1-5
CDR3 DNA: TGTGCCACCAGCAGAGTTCCAGGGAATAGTCAGCCCCAGCATTTT
CDR3 protein: CATSRVPGNSQPQHF

V gene: TRBV9
clone size: many
D gene: -
J gene: TRBJ1-1
CDR3 DNA: TGTGCCAGCAGCGTATCAAGGGGAGGGGACCGTTACCAGTCGGAAGCTTTCTTT
CDR3 protein: CASSVSRGGDRYQSEAFF

V gene: TRBV6-2/TRBV6-3
clone size: -
D gene: -
J gene: TRBJ2-1
CDR3 DNA: TGTGCCAGCAGACATTCGACTGGGTACAATGAGCAGTTCTTC
CDR3 protein: CASRHSTGYNEQFF

V gene: TRBV7-9
clone size: -
D gene: TRBD1
J gene: TRBJ1-1
CDR3 DNA: TGTGCCAGCAGCTGGACAGGATCCGCCACTGAAGCTTTCTTT
CDR3 protein: CASSWTGSATEAFF

V gene: TRBV7-2
clone size: few
D gene: -
J gene: TRBJ2-3
CDR3 DNA: TGTGCCAGTACTAGGGAGTGGGGGGGCACAGATACGCAGTATTTT
CDR3 protein: CASTREWGGTDTQYF

V gene: TRBV4-2
clone size: -
D gene: -
J gene: TRBJ2-5
CDR3 DNA: TGTGCCAGCAGCCAGGGCAGGGGCGACGGTGAGACCCAGTACTTC
CDR3 protein: CASSQGRGDGETQYF

V gene: TRBV7-2
clone size: many
D gene: -
J gene: TRBJ2-7
CDR3 DNA: TGTGCCAGCAGCTTATACCAAGCCTCCGAGCAGTACTTC
CDR3 protein: CASSLYQASEQYF

V gene: TRBV5-4
clone size: -
D gene: TRBD1
J gene: TRBJ2-7
CDR3 DNA: TGTGCCAGCAGCTTGCCTGGACAGGCATCCTCCTACGAGCAGTACTTC
CDR3 protein: CASSLPGQASSYEQYF

V gene: TRBV20-1
clone size: -
D gene: TRBD1
J gene: TRBJ2-7
CDR3 DNA: TGCAGTGCTAAGGACAGGGTACGGAACGAGCAGTACTTC
CDR3 protein: CSAKDRVRNEQYF

V gene: TRBV10-3
clone size: -
D gene: -
J gene: TRBJ2-7
CDR3 DNA: TGTGCCATCAGTGATCATGGAACGCAGTACTTC
CDR3 protein: CAISDHGTQYF

V gene: TRBV7-2
clone size: many
D gene: -
J gene: TRBJ2-7
CDR3 DNA: TGTGCCAGCAGCTCTCACAGGGTCCCGGACTTATACGAGCAGTACTTC
CDR3 protein: CASSSHRVPDLYEQYF

V gene: TRBV29-1
clone size: -
D gene: -
J gene: TRBJ2-4
CDR3 DNA: TGCAGCGGTACAGGTGTAGCCAAAAACATTCAGTACTTC
CDR3 protein: CSGTGVAKNIQYF

V gene: TRBV18
clone size: few
D gene: -
J gene: TRBJ2-6
CDR3 DNA: TGTGCCAGCTCACCGGGGGCTACCTCTGGGGCCAACGTCCTGACTTTC
CDR3 protein: CASSPGATSGANVLTF

V gene: TRBV4-3
clone size: -
D gene: TRBD2
J gene: TRBJ2-1
CDR3 DNA: TGCGCCAGCAGCCAAGATAGTGGGGGGGGCTACAATGAGCAGTTCTTC
CDR3 protein: CASSQDSGGGYNEQFF

V gene: TRBV20-1
clone size: few
D gene: TRBD1
J gene: TRBJ1-2
CDR3 DNA: TGCAGTGCAACAGGGGGCGTTGATAATGGCTACACCTTC
CDR3 protein: CSATGGVDNGYTF

V gene: TRBV6-2/TRBV6-3
clone size: few
D gene: -
J gene: TRBJ1-5
CDR3 DNA: TGTGCCAGCAGTTACAGTCCGTATCAGCCCCAGCATTTT
CDR3 protein: CASSYSPYQPQHF

V gene: TRBV7-2
clone size: few
D gene: -
J gene: TRBJ2-1
CDR3 DNA: TGTGCCAGCAGCCCCTGGGGGGACGGGGCAAATGAGCAGTTCTTC
CDR3 protein: CASSPWGDGANEQFF

V gene: TRBV29-1
clone size: few
D gene: -
J gene: TRBJ2-5
CDR3 DNA: TGCAGCGGAAACTCCGATGGAGAGACCCAGTACTTC
CDR3 protein: CSGNSDGETQYF

V gene: TRBV7-2
clone size: many
D gene: -
J gene: TRBJ2-2
CDR3 DNA: TGTGCCAGCAGCTTTTCGACAGGCACCGGGGAGCTGTTTTTT
CDR3 protein: CASSFSTGTGELFF

V gene: TRBV28
clone size: few
D gene: TRBD1
J gene: TRBJ2-5
CDR3 DNA: TGTGCCAGCGGGACAGGGAGGGACCAAGAGACCCAGTACTTC
CDR3 protein: CASGTGRDQETQYF

V gene: TRBV7-2
clone size: few
D gene: -
J gene: TRBJ1-5
CDR3 DNA: TGTGCCAGCAGCTTAGAAGTTTTCAATCAGCCCCAGCATTTT
CDR3 protein: CASSLEVFNQPQHF

V gene: TRBV11-1
clone size: -
D gene: -
J gene: TRBJ2-1
CDR3 DNA: TGTGCCAGCAGCCCATCGTTGCAGGAGTTCAACGAGCAGTTCTTC
CDR3 protein: CASSPSLQEFNEQFF

V gene: TRBV3-1
clone size: few
D gene: -
J gene: TRBJ2-5
CDR3 DNA: TGTGCCAGCAGCCACGTACAGGAGACCCAGTACTTC
CDR3 protein: CASSHVQETQYF

V gene: TRBV6-1
clone size: few
D gene: -
J gene: TRBJ1-2
CDR3 DNA: TGTGCCAGCAGTGCAGACACCCCTCATGGCTACACCTTC
CDR3 protein: CASSADTPHGYTF

V gene: TRBV11-2
clone size: -
D gene: -
J gene: TRBJ2-7
CDR3 DNA: TGTGCCAGCAGCTTACAACCCGGGGCTAGCGCCGGCTCCTACGAGCAGTACTTC
CDR3 protein: CASSLQPGASAGSYEQYF

V gene: TRBV28
clone size: few
D gene: -
J gene: TRBJ2-6
CDR3 DNA: TGTGCCAGCCTCAAAAGGGCAGGGGTGTCTGGGGCCAACGTCCTGACTTTC
CDR3 protein: CASLKRAGVSGANVLTF

V gene: TRBV20-1
clone size: few
D gene: -
J gene: TRBJ2-3
CDR3 DNA: TGCAGTGCTAGAAAGGTCGGACTCTACACAGATACGCAGTATTTT
CDR3 protein: CSARKVGLYTDTQYF

V gene: TRBV5-1
clone size: -
D gene: TRBD2
J gene: TRBJ2-7
CDR3 DNA: TGCGCCAGCAGCTCGTTACCTTCTAGCGGGAGGGCCTACGAGCAGTACTTC
CDR3 protein: CASSSLPSSGRAYEQYF

V gene: TRBV20-1
clone size: -
D gene: -
J gene: TRBJ2-1
CDR3 DNA: TGCAGTGCTAGTCGCGACTTTCCTGGCGATGAGCAGTTCTTC
CDR3 protein: CSASRDFPGDEQFF

V gene: TRBV7-2
clone size: few
D gene: TRBD1
J gene: TRBJ2-7
CDR3 DNA: TGTGCCAGCAGCTTAGCCAGGGGGAGTTCCGAGCAGTACTTC
CDR3 protein: CASSLARGSSEQYF

V gene: TRBV10-3
clone size: -
D gene: TRBD2
J gene: TRBJ2-3
CDR3 DNA: TGTGCCATCAGAGACACGGGACTAGCGGGAGATACGCAGTATTTT
CDR3 protein: CAIRDTGLAGDTQYF

V gene: TRBV25-1
clone size: many
D gene: -
J gene: TRBJ2-1
CDR3 DNA: TGTGCCAGCAGTAGATCGCCGGGACTTTACAATGAGCAGTTCTTC
CDR3 protein: CASSRSPGLYNEQFF

V gene: TRBV7-8
clone size: few
D gene: TRBD1
J gene: TRBJ1-5
CDR3 DNA: TGTGCCAGCAGCTTCCGGAGCGGGACAGGGTATGATCAGCCCCAGCATTTT
CDR3 protein: CASSFRSGTGYDQPQHF

V gene: TRBV12-3/TRBV12-4
clone size: few
D gene: TRBD1
J gene: TRBJ1-3
CDR3 DNA: TGTGCCAGCAGCTCCGGTAGACAGGGGTCTGGAAACACCATATATTTT
CDR3 protein: CASSSGRQGSGNTIYF

V gene: TRBV19
clone size: -
D gene: -
J gene: TRBJ2-2
CDR3 DNA: TGTGCCAGTAGCATGACAGAATTCACCGGGGAGCTGTTTTTT
CDR3 protein: CASSMTEFTGELFF

V gene: TRBV18
clone size: many
D gene: -
J gene: TRBJ1-1
CDR3 DNA: TGTGCCAGCTCAGGGGTGAACACTGAAGCTTTCTTT
CDR3 protein: CASSGVNTEAFF

V gene: TRBV18
clone size: few
D gene: -
J gene: TRBJ2-6
CDR3 DNA: TGTGCCAGCTCACCCCACTCTGGGGCCAACGTCCTGACTTTC
CDR3 protein: CASSPHSGANVLTF

V gene: TRBV6-5
clone size: many
D gene: -
J gene: TRBJ1-5
CDR3 DNA: TGTGCCAGCAGTTACAGGGGAGGAGATCAGCCCCAGCATTTT
CDR3 protein: CASSYRGGDQPQHF

V gene: TRBV29-1
clone size: many
D gene: -
J gene: TRBJ2-5
CDR3 DNA: TGCAGCGTTGAACCCCCGGGCGCGAGAGGGGAGACCCAGTACTTC
CDR3 protein: CSVEPPGARGETQYF